The 15 T cell receptor beta chains in this list originate from one sample, sequenced in a study of a mutant IDH1 vaccine in newly diagnosed glioma. Time point described: week 35, safety follow-up. Doses of 300 ug of mutant IDH1 20-mer peptide were given with topical imiquimod. TCRdb keeps only in-frame clones here, not all; method: immunoSEQ multiplex PCR. The sample holds under 35,000 clones, under 80% seen once. For these TCRs, the target antigens are not known. The starting material was PBMCs, obtained from a glioma patient whose treatment included an IDH1 peptide vaccine. The receptor source for this set is a man over 45 with glioma.

The rearrangement joins TRBV9 to TRBJ2-3; D might be TRBD1 or TRBD2, each matching 5 bases. Germline-derived CDR1 and CDR2 are SGDLS and YYNGEE. Trimming removed 4 bases from V and 6 bases from J, with 18 bases in between. The length of the CDR3 is 15 residues. The CDR3 nucleotides read TGTGCCAGCAGCCCAACGGGACCGCGGAGTGATACGCAGTATTTT. Translated: CASSPTGPRSDTQYF.

The chain joins TRBV5-8 to TRBJ1-1; D perhaps matches TRBD1 (5 bases). CDR3 length: 16 residues. V was cut by 2 bases and J by 1 base, with 15 bases left in between. In germline, CDR1 is SGHTS, CDR2 YDEGEE. CDR3 sequence reads: CASSLGWGRENTEAFF. The CDR3 DNA follows: TGTGCCAGCAGCTTAGGATGGGGGAGAGAGAACACTGAAGCTTTCTTT.

The chain couples TRBV5-6 to TRBJ2-3, with TRBD2 matching over 8 bases. This CDR3 contains 14 residues. Germline loops: CDR1 SGHDT, CDR2 YYEEEE. V lost 9 bases and J lost 0; bases outside the gene matches: 6. The CDR3 here is CATFKRGSTDTQYF. CDR3 sequence (DNA): TGTGCCACATTCAAGCGGGGGAGCACAGATACGCAGTATTTT.

This chain uses TRBV6-5 with TRBJ2-7, with 9 bases aligning to TRBD1. Germline-derived CDR1 and CDR2 are MNHEY and SVGAGI. Trimming removed 2 bases from V and 2 bases from J; junction bases left unmatched: 7. The CDR3 covers 16 residues. The CDR3 sequence: CASSYGQGSVTYEQYF. In nucleotides, the CDR3 is TGTGCCAGCAGTTACGGACAGGGGTCTGTCACCTACGAGCAGTACTTC.

The rearrangement links TRBV11-2 to TRBJ1-6; no definite D call. CDR1 and CDR2 (germline): SGHAT, FQNNGV. V lost 1 base to trimming and J lost 4 bases, with 8 bases between them. The CDR3 contains 15 residues. The CDR3 DNA sequence: TGTGCCAGCAGCTTAGCGCCAGGATATAATTCACCCCTCCACTTT. It codes for CASSLAPGYNSPLHF. The variable domain in full, with the rest retrieved from reference TRBV11-2 and TRBJ1-6, is EAGVAQSPRYKIIEKRQSVAFWCNPISGHATLYWYQQILGQGPKLLIQFQNNGVVDDSQLPKDRFSAERLKGVDSTLKIQPAKLEDSAVYLCASSLAPGYNSPLHFGNGTRLTVT.

The chain joins TRBV5-1 to TRBJ2-3, with 11 bases aligning to TRBD2. Trimming cost V 0 bases and J 7 bases; bases outside gene matches: 4. Germline assignment: CDR1 SGHRS and CDR2 YFSETQ. This CDR3 has 15 residues. CDR3 coding DNA: TGCGCCAGCAGCTTGGATCTAGCGGGGGGTAATACGCAGTATTTT. Its protein is CASSLDLAGGNTQYF.

The V gene is TRBV6-6, the J gene TRBJ1-1; D is ambiguous. The CDR3 sequence is 13 residues long. The V gene lost 2 bases and the J gene lost 8 bases, with 12 bases spanning the gap. CDR1 and CDR2 (germline): MNHNY, SVGAGI (reference sequence). CDR3 sequence: CASSYNSLPEAFF. CDR3 DNA: TGTGCCAGCAGTTACAACAGTCTACCCGAAGCTTTCTTT.

V and J are TRBV18 and TRBJ1-3; D is perhaps TRBD1 (6 bases). V was cut by 4 bases and J by 0 bases, with 13 bases left in between. CDR3 length: 16 amino acids. The germline gives CDR1 KGHSH, CDR2 LQKENI. CDR3 sequence (DNA): TGTGCCAGCTCACAGACAGGCACGGGCTCTGGAAACACCATATATTTT. Protein: CASSQTGTGSGNTIYF.

This chain connects TRBV6-5 to TRBJ2-3; 7 nucleotides align to TRBD2. This CDR3 has 15 amino acids. Germline CDR1 reads MNHEY; CDR2 reads SVGAGI. V lost 7 bases to trimming and J lost 3 bases; unmatched junction nucleotides: 10. CDR3 coding DNA: TGTGCCAGCACTGTGTCGACGGGAGGTACAGATACGCAGTATTTT. Translated: CASTVSTGGTDTQYF.

The CDR3 bases are TGCGCCAGCAGCCCGGACTACACAGATACGCAGTATTTT. Translated, it gives CASSPDYTDTQYF. This chain links TRBV5-1 with TRBJ2-3; weak D call: TRBD2 (6 bases). The germline gives CDR1 SGHRS, CDR2 YFSETQ. This CDR3 comprises 13 residues. The V end lost 4 bases, the J end lost 2 bases, and 8 bases lay between the germline ends.

The chain is built from TRBV4-3 and TRBJ1-2; no definite D call. The CDR3 extends over 14 amino acids. V dropped 0 bases and J dropped 4 bases, with 9 bases sitting between them. Germline V lookup: CDR1 LGHNA, CDR2 YSLEER. CDR3 loop: CASSQEGGRYGYTF. In nucleotides, the CDR3 is TGCGCCAGCAGCCAAGAGGGAGGCCGCTATGGCTACACCTTC.

The chain links TRBV4-3 to TRBJ2-5; 11 bases map to TRBD2. V trimming: 0 bases; J trimming: 1 base; junction bases outside the gene matches: 4. Germline assignment: CDR1 LGHNA and CDR2 YSLEER. This CDR3 contains 17 residues. The chain's CDR3 is CASSQEVAGGRQETQYF. The CDR3 nucleotides read TGCGCCAGCAGCCAAGAAGTAGCGGGGGGGCGCCAAGAGACCCAGTACTTC.

This chain links TRBV6-1 with TRBJ2-4, with a weak D call TRBD1 (6 bases). The ends were cut back, 2 bases at V and 7 bases at J, with 15 bases in the middle. Per the germline V gene, CDR1 is MNHNS and CDR2 is SASEGT. The CDR3 is made up of 15 amino acids. The CDR3 nucleotides are TGTGCCAGCAGTGAAATTTCAGGGGCGAGCAACATTCAGTACTTC. Its translation: CASSEISGASNIQYF.

The chain recombines TRBV2 with TRBJ2-7, with D uncertain. Trimming left V 7 bases short and J 1 base short, with 8 bases between. This CDR3 has 12 residues. Germline assignment: CDR1 SNHLY and CDR2 FYNNEI. The CDR3 nucleotides are TGTGCCAGCAAGGACCAATCCTACGAGCAGTACTTC. It is translated as CASKDQSYEQYF. The complete variable domain, with remaining parts taken from reference TRBV2 and TRBJ2-7, reads EPEVTQTPSHQVTQMGQEVILRCVPISNHLYFYWYRQILGQKVEFLVSFYNNEISEKSEIFDDQFSVERPDGSNFTLKIRSTKLEDSAMYFCASKDQSYEQYFGPGTRLTVT.

V usage is TRBV5-1 and J usage is TRBJ2-7, with a weak D call TRBD1 (5 bases). The CDR3 is made up of 12 amino acids. Germline-derived CDR1 and CDR2 are SGHRS and YFSETQ. Trimming removed 4 bases from V and 5 bases from J, with 10 bases in between. CDR3 coding DNA: TGCGCCAGCAGCGAGACAGATAACGAGCAGTACTTC. It translates to CASSETDNEQYF.